This TCR beta chain was sequenced for a study of T cell responses to AZD1222 COVID-19 vaccine. Assay used: immunoSEQ multiplex PCR; TCRdb lists only in-frame clones, some missing. The sample lists roughly 140,000 clones; just over 90% were seen once. A word on this clone: Its antigen is unknown.

The V gene's germline CDR1 is LGHNT and CDR2 FRNRAP. Trimming removed 0 bases from V and 5 bases from J, with 16 bases in between. CDR3 length equals 16 residues. Study findings and constraints: The sample set comprised mostly white British donors with more females, and clonal diversity was possibly underestimated. Dominant at 160-218 and 743-854, vaccine-associated CD4 TCRs also spanned spike. Compared with day 0, the breadth and depth of the Spike-specific TCR repertoire rose significantly after two doses of AZD1222.

The sample consisted of peripheral blood, taken 28 days after the second AZD1222 dose. V is TRBV12-5 and J is TRBJ2-5, with D possibly being TRBD1 (6 bases). The TCR was taken from an adult who received the AZD1222 COVID-19 vaccine. For the CDR3, the DNA is TGTGCTAGTGGTTTGGTCACCGGGACATATACCGAGACCCAGTACTTC. Its protein product is CASGLVTGTYTETQYF. Complete variable domain (other parts from reference TRBV12-5 and TRBJ2-5): DARVTQTPRHKVTEMGQEVTMRCQPILGHNTVFWYRQTMMQGLELLAYFRNRAPLDDSGMPKDRFSAEMPDATLATLKIQPSEPRDSAVYFCASGLVTGTYTETQYFGPGTRLLVL.